The 29 T cell receptor beta chains below come from one sample, sequenced in a study of metastatic and nonmetastatic thyroid tumors. Treatment of any kind had been given to no patient before thyroid surgery. Via MiXCR, TCRdb re-called the PCR reads. The sample records about 12,000 clones, approximately 35% being singletons. Sequences were obtained from tumor tissue. Receptors were obtained from a female donor with papillary thyroid cancer or a benign thyroid nodule (not recorded which). Some clones in this sample may be carry-over from other donors' samples.

The chain recombines TRBV19 with TRBJ1-5; D is uncertain. V gave up 5 bases and J gave up 4 bases, with 9 bases separating them. CDR3 size: 13 residues. Germline V lookup: CDR1 LNHDA, CDR2 SQIVND (reference sequence). The DNA for the CDR3 is TGTGCCAGTAGTTCCGGAGAGAATCAGCCCCAGCATTTT. Its translation: CASSSGENQPQHF.

The rearrangement uses TRBV5-6 and TRBJ2-7; TRBD2 aligns across 10 bases. The J segment lost 3 bases and the V segment lost 7 bases, leaving 7 bases of the junction unmatched. The V gene's germline CDR1 is SGHDT and CDR2 YYEEEE. CDR3 length: 14 residues. CDR3 in amino acids: CASGTPSGSYEQYF. The CDR3 coding sequence is TGTGCCAGCGGGACCCCTAGCGGGAGCTACGAGCAGTACTTC.

The V gene is TRBV30, the J gene TRBJ1-4; no reliable D call. Germline CDR1 and CDR2: GTSNPN and SVGIG (reference sequence). The CDR3 length is 11 residues. Trimming removed 5 bases from V and 5 bases from J, with 6 bases in between. The CDR3 is CAWYMNEKLFF. In DNA form, the CDR3 reads TGTGCCTGGTACATGAATGAAAAACTGTTTTTT.

About this clone itself: Relative to the germline gene, one junction end is altered; a read error may explain this. This sequence joins TRBV10-1 and TRBJ1-5, with D unclear. Germline values: CDR1 WNHNN, CDR2 SYGVQD (reference sequence). The CDR3 is 14 amino acids. The CDR3 nucleotides are TGCGCCAGCCACACGGGGAATAGCCATCAGCCCCAGCATTTT. Translated, it gives CASHTGNSHQPQHF.

By share of the sample, this clone is medium-sized (0.01 to 0.1%). The chain links TRBV20-1 to TRBJ2-1, with 9 bases fitting TRBD2. The V gene's germline CDR1 is DFQATT and CDR2 SNEGSKA (reference sequence). CDR3 length: 16 residues. V lost 3 bases and J lost 0; bases outside the gene matches: 6. Here the CDR3 reads CSASSLSGGSYNEQFF. The CDR3 coding sequence is TGCAGTGCTAGCTCCCTTAGCGGGGGCTCCTACAATGAGCAGTTCTTC.

This clone was counted ten times or more. The rearrangement uses TRBV4-3 and TRBJ2-5; 12 bases align to TRBD2. V trimming: 5 bases; J trimming: 2 bases; junction bases outside the gene matches: 3. In germline, CDR1 is LGHNA, CDR2 YSLEER. The CDR3 length is 15 residues. CDR3 sequence reads: CASSGTSGSQETQYF. The CDR3 DNA reads as TGCGCCAGCAGCGGGACTAGCGGGTCTCAAGAGACCCAGTACTTC.

The genes are TRBV30 and TRBJ1-2, with D perhaps TRBD1 (5 bases). This CDR3 comprises 12 residues. Germline V gives CDR1 GTSNPN, CDR2 SVGIG (reference sequence). Trimming took 0 bases from V and 4 from J, leaving 6 bases between them. CDR3 residues: CAWSVGGYGYTF. The CDR3 coding sequence is TGTGCCTGGAGTGTTGGGGGCTATGGCTACACCTTC.

The CDR3 nucleotides are TGTGCCAGCAGGGGGTCGGGGGAGCTGTTTTTT. Its protein is CASRGSGELFF. This rearrangement joins TRBV11-3 to TRBJ2-2, with D unresolved. CDR3 size: 11 residues. Germline V gene sequence: CDR1 SGHNT, CDR2 YENEEA. The V end was cut by 6 bases, the J end by 8 bases, with 7 bases between.

DNA for the CDR3: TGCAGTGCTAGGGTGAACACTGAAGCTTTCTTT. This encodes CSARVNTEAFF. The chain recombines TRBV20-1 with TRBJ1-1; no clear D gene. The CDR3 has 11 amino acids. With 3 bases removed from V and 0 bases from J, the gap between germline ends came to 2 bases. Germline assignment: CDR1 DFQATT and CDR2 SNEGSKA (reference sequence).

This clone is medium-sized by share. The rearrangement links TRBV4-1 to TRBJ1-5; TRBD1 might be the D (5 bases). The length of the CDR3 is 15 residues. The germline gives CDR1 MGHRA, CDR2 YSYEKL. Trimming took off 4 bases at V and 0 bases at J, with 10 bases between the two ends. CDR3 loop: CASSPGTFSNQPQHF. Written as DNA, the CDR3 is TGCGCCAGCAGCCCCGGGACTTTTAGCAATCAGCCCCAGCATTTT.

In regard to this clone: At one of its ends the junction is not consistent with the germline gene, which may arise from a read error. The chain is built from TRBV15 and TRBJ2-2, with TRBD2 matching 9 bases. The CDR3 contains 18 residues. Germline values: CDR1 LNHNV, CDR2 YYDKDF (reference sequence). The CDR3 spells CATSRYLFSGRNTGELFF. CDR3 bases: TGTGCAACCAGCAGATACCTTTTTAGCGGGAGAAACACCGGGGAGCTGTTTTTT. The full variable domain, rest sourced from reference TRBV15 and TRBJ2-2, is DAMVIQNPRYQVTQFGKPVTLSCSQTLNHNVMYWYQQKSSQAPKLLFHYYDKDFNNEADTPDNFQSRRPNTSFCFLDIRSPGLGDTAMYLCATSRYLFSGRNTGELFFGEGSRLTVL.

This clone is medium-sized in the sample. The rearrangement links TRBV5-1 to TRBJ2-7; TRBD1 agrees at 9 bases. This CDR3 has 15 amino acids. Per germline, CDR1 SGHRS and CDR2 YFSETQ. Trimming took 2 bases from V and 5 from J; bases not matched to a gene: 8. The CDR3 DNA reads TGCGCCAGCAGCTTAACCGGGACAGGGACCCACGAGCAGTACTTC. This translates into CASSLTGTGTHEQYF. Together with reference TRBV5-1 and TRBJ2-7, the CDR3 gives the full variable domain: KAGVTQTPRYLIKTRGQQVTLSCSPISGHRSVSWYQQTPGQGLQFLFEYFSETQRNKGNFPGRFSGRQFSNSRSEMNVSTLELGDSALYLCASSLTGTGTHEQYFGPGTRLTVT.

By share, this clone ranks as large (0.1 to 1%). The chain recombines TRBV5-1 with TRBJ1-2; D remains ambiguous. Trimming took 0 bases from V and 4 from J, leaving 4 bases between them. This CDR3 has 12 amino acids. The germline gives CDR1 SGHRS, CDR2 YFSETQ. The CDR3: CASSLGAYGYTF. The DNA of the CDR3 is TGCGCCAGCAGCTTGGGGGCCTATGGCTACACCTTC.

V usage is TRBV20-1 and J usage is TRBJ2-7, with 8 bases identical to TRBD2. CDR3 length equals 14 residues. Germline CDR1 DFQATT, CDR2 SNEGSKA (reference sequence). V dropped 2 bases and J dropped 2; count of bases not matched to a gene: 5. In DNA form, the CDR3 reads TGCAGTGCTAGACACGCGGGAGGAGCCTACGAGCAGTACTTC. It translates to CSARHAGGAYEQYF.

This clone showed up many times. V usage is TRBV7-2 and J usage is TRBJ2-5; unclear D gene. Between the trimmed V and J ends, which lost 3 bases and 1 base, there was a span of 9 bases. The CDR3 consists of 14 residues. Per germline, CDR1 SGHTA and CDR2 FQGNSA. Here the CDR3 DNA reads TGTGCCAGCAGCTTCGGAAGACTCCAAGAGACCCAGTACTTC. This gives the protein CASSFGRLQETQYF. Drawing the rest from reference TRBV7-2 and TRBJ2-5, the complete variable domain is GAGVSQSPSNKVTEKGKDVELRCDPISGHTALYWYRQSLGQGLEFLIYFQGNSAPDKSGLPSDRFSAERTGGSVSTLTIQRTQQEDSAVYLCASSFGRLQETQYFGPGTRLLVL.

This clone was observed a handful of times. Germline and junction disagree at one end, which may indicate a read error. The J gene is TRBJ1-2, the V gene TRBV19, with D tentatively TRBD1 (6 bases). In germline, CDR1 is LNHDA, CDR2 SQIVND (reference sequence). CDR3 length: 11 residues. CDR3 nucleotide sequence: TGTTCCAGTAGGTCAGGGGCCCGCTACACCTTC. Translating it yields CSSRSGARYTF.

V and J are TRBV9 and TRBJ2-1; 7 nucleotides agree with TRBD1. The V gene's germline CDR1 is SGDLS and CDR2 YYNGEE. The CDR3 spans 18 residues. The V and J ends lost 0 bases and 3 bases, in that order; junction bases with no gene match: 12. CDR3 loop: CASSVEDRTSAFYNEQFF. The CDR3 DNA reads as TGTGCCAGCAGCGTAGAGGACAGGACGAGCGCATTCTACAATGAGCAGTTCTTC.

The genes are TRBV6-1 and TRBJ2-5, with 9 bases identical to TRBD1. The length of the CDR3 is 15 residues. The J segment lost 1 base and the V segment lost 0 bases, leaving 0 bases of the junction unmatched. CDR1 MNHNS and CDR2 SASEGT come from the germline V gene. CDR3 nucleotide sequence: TGTGCCAGCAGTGAAGCGACAGGGGGCCAAGAGACCCAGTACTTC. It codes for CASSEATGGQETQYF.

V and J are TRBV18 and TRBJ1-5, with D possibly TRBD1 on 5 matching bases. Trimming took off 3 bases at V and 6 bases at J, with 9 bases between the two ends. The length of the CDR3 is 13 residues. CDR1 KGHSH and CDR2 LQKENI come from the germline V gene. The CDR3 DNA sequence: TGTGCCAGCTCACCGGTGCAGGGTCAGCCCCAGCATTTT. This encodes CASSPVQGQPQHF.

The genes are TRBV7-2 and TRBJ2-3; D uncertain. The ends were cut back, 1 base at V and 0 bases at J, with 8 bases in the middle. In germline, CDR1 is SGHTA, CDR2 FQGNSA. The CDR3 is 15 residues long. The CDR3 reads CASSLGQSSTDTQYF. For the CDR3, the DNA is TGTGCCAGCAGCTTAGGGCAATCTAGCACAGATACGCAGTATTTT.

This rearrangement joins TRBV11-2 to TRBJ2-3; a possible D gene is TRBD2 (6 bases). Germline values: CDR1 SGHAT, CDR2 FQNNGV. Trimming stripped 3 bases from V and 0 bases from J, with 16 bases between. The CDR3 spans 17 residues. CDR3 bases: TGTGCCAGCAGCTTTAGTGGGGGGAGGACTAGCACAGATACGCAGTATTTT. The encoded protein is CASSFSGGRTSTDTQYF. The whole variable domain, remainder taken from reference TRBV11-2 and TRBJ2-3, is EAGVAQSPRYKIIEKRQSVAFWCNPISGHATLYWYQQILGQGPKLLIQFQNNGVVDDSQLPKDRFSAERLKGVDSTLKIQPAKLEDSAVYLCASSFSGGRTSTDTQYFGPGTRLTVL.

In regard to this clone: This may come from a read error, since a much larger clone is one base off. The same CDR3 arises from other DNA sequences in this sample as well. V gene TRBV27 combines with J gene TRBJ1-5, with D hard to call. The germline CDR1 and CDR2 sequences are MNHEY and SMNVEV (reference sequence). The CDR3 has 13 amino acids. V lost 8 bases, J lost 7 bases, and 15 bases lay in between. The CDR3: CASADTMLQPQHF. CDR3 nucleotides: TGTGCCAGCGCTGACACCATGCTCCAGCCCCAGCATTTT.

The chain has TRBV6-1 and TRBJ1-2; D is uncertain. This CDR3 is built from 14 residues. Germline CDR1 MNHNS, CDR2 SASEGT. The V end lost 4 bases, the J end lost 2 bases, and 11 bases lay between the germline ends. This CDR3 reads CASSGLPANYGYTF. The CDR3 nucleotides are TGTGCCAGCAGTGGACTTCCCGCCAACTATGGCTACACCTTC.

As for this clone: This is likely a read error, given that the CDR3 carries no conserved phenylalanine or tryptophan at its end. The chain carries TRBV6-1 and TRBJ2-1; D is unresolved. The CDR3 covers 14 residues. V dropped 5 bases and J dropped 5 bases, with 13 bases sitting between them. Germline V gene lookup returns CDR1 MNHNS and CDR2 SASEGT. The chain's CDR3 is CASSQVWANNEQFS. The CDR3 nucleotides are TGTGCCAGCAGTCAAGTTTGGGCAAACAATGAGCAGTTCTCC.

This clone came up many times. The rearrangement joins TRBV7-7 to TRBJ2-1; TRBD2 aligns across 9 bases. Germline lookup yields CDR1 SSHAT and CDR2 FNYEAQ (reference sequence). The CDR3 length is 17 residues. The CDR3 region has the DNA TGTGCTAGCGGAAGGCTAGCGGGATTGAGCTCCTACAATGAGCAGTTCTTC. Protein: CASGRLAGLSSYNEQFF.

The J gene is TRBJ1-2, the V gene TRBV20-1; 7 nucleotides line up with TRBD1. This CDR3 comprises 16 residues. In germline, CDR1 is DFQATT, CDR2 SNEGSKA (reference sequence). The V gene end was trimmed by 0 bases and the J gene end by 1 base; junction bases not matched to a gene: 8. DNA for the CDR3: TGCAGTGCTAGAGATTGGGGTTCAGGGGGTAACTATGGCTACACCTTC. This sequence encodes CSARDWGSGGNYGYTF.

This clone is medium-sized (0.01 to 0.1%) in the sample. The chain recombines TRBV4-2 with TRBJ2-1; 9 positions agree with TRBD2. The germline CDR1 and CDR2 sequences are LGHNA and YNFKEQ. The CDR3 runs 17 residues. Trimming took 1 base from V and 7 from J; bases not matched to a gene: 11. The chain's CDR3 is CASSQGVTAGGRNEQFF. The CDR3 DNA sequence: TGTGCCAGCAGCCAAGGGGTTACGGCGGGGGGGCGGAATGAGCAGTTCTTC.

This clone was detected once. The chain carries TRBV30 and TRBJ2-2; D is unclear. Germline lookup yields CDR1 GTSNPN and CDR2 SVGIG (reference sequence). The CDR3 covers 12 residues. Trimming took 3 bases from V and 6 from J, leaving 8 bases between them. This chain's CDR3 is CAWSDRAGELFF. The CDR3 coding sequence is TGTGCCTGGAGCGACCGGGCCGGGGAGCTGTTTTTT.

This clone has ten or more counts. V and J are TRBV18 and TRBJ1-3, with no clear D. Germline V gives CDR1 KGHSH, CDR2 LQKENI. The V and J ends lost 0 bases and 4 bases respectively, with 10 bases between them. The CDR3 totals 15 residues. The chain's CDR3 is CASSPPLTAGNTIYF. DNA of the CDR3: TGTGCCAGCTCACCACCGCTCACGGCCGGAAACACCATATATTTT.